Below, 13 T cell receptor beta chains from the same sample are listed, as sequenced in a study of blood T cell repertoires in COVID-19 (dated by TCRdb to the early 2020s). The library relied on the immunoSEQ multiplex PCR assay. TCRdb mirrors the immuneACCESS table, restricted to in-frame sequences. Some clones are absent from its copies; in checked studies, under half trace to an unresolved V gene, and the reason for the others is unknown. The sample includes 150,000 to 200,000 clones, with 70% to 85% observed a single time. Of the sample, about 20% is held by the ten largest clones. Specimen: peripheral blood. All receptors derive from an elderly woman with acute or convalescent COVID-19.

This chain uses TRBV30 with TRBJ1-5, with 9 bases matching TRBD1. V trimming: 2 bases; J trimming: 4 bases; junction bases outside the gene matches: 6. The CDR3 extends over 15 amino acids. Germline loops: CDR1 GTSNPN, CDR2 SVGIG (reference sequence). The CDR3 coding sequence is TGTGCCTGGAGTAGCCCCGGGACAGGGAATCAGCCCCAGCATTTT. Translating it yields CAWSSPGTGNQPQHF.

The chain has TRBV11-2 and TRBJ2-2, with D possibly being TRBD2 (6 bases). The CDR3 is made up of 14 amino acids. The V end was cut by 6 bases, the J end by 7 bases, with 15 bases between. Germline-derived CDR1 and CDR2 are SGHAT and FQNNGV. Here the CDR3 reads CASSRPGDIGELFF. The CDR3 DNA sequence: TGTGCCAGCAGTCGTCCGGGGGATATCGGGGAGCTGTTTTTT.

The chain is built from TRBV7-9 and TRBJ1-3, with D unclear. Germline lookup yields CDR1 SEHNR and CDR2 FQNEAQ (reference sequence). The CDR3 has 14 residues. The V gene lost 2 bases and the J gene lost 4 bases, with 9 bases spanning the gap. The CDR3, as DNA: TGTGCCAGCAGCTTACCCGGGTCCGGAAACACCATATATTTT. Residues: CASSLPGSGNTIYF.

At least ten counts were recorded for this clone. The gene calls are TRBV6-4 and TRBJ2-3; the match to TRBD2 covers 7 bases. After removal of 5 bases from V and 6 bases from J, the junction contained 5 bases not matched to a gene. Germline loops: CDR1 MRHNA, CDR2 SNTAGT. This CDR3 region has 13 residues. Here the CDR3 reads CASSRREADTQYF. CDR3 nucleotides: TGTGCCAGCAGTCGACGGGAGGCGGATACGCAGTATTTT.

CDR3 DNA: TGTGCCAGCGCAACCCTAGGACTAGCGGGAGGGCCTGACACCGGGGAGCTGTTTTTT. The encoded protein is CASATLGLAGGPDTGELFF. The chain recombines TRBV2 with TRBJ2-2, with 15 bases that match TRBD2. The trim removed 8 bases at V and 3 bases at J, leaving 13 bases unmatched. Germline CDR1 is SNHLY and CDR2 is FYNNEI. The CDR3 loop spans 19 amino acids.

V gene TRBV24-1 combines with J gene TRBJ2-5, with TRBD2 as a possible D gene (5 bases). The CDR3 contains 14 residues. Trimming removed 3 bases at V and 5 bases at J, with 12 bases between. Germline V gene data show CDR1 as KGHDR and CDR2 as SFDVKD. Here the CDR3 DNA reads TGTGCCACCAGTGATAGCCTGGGAGTGGAGACCCAGTACTTC. As protein: CATSDSLGVETQYF.

This clone was picked up one time. This chain's CDR3 is CASSPLIAGATSTDTQYF. CDR3 nucleotides: TGTGCCAGCTCACCCTTGATCGCGGGGGCTACTAGCACAGATACGCAGTATTTT. The chain joins TRBV18 to TRBJ2-3; tentative D call: TRBD2 (7 bases). The CDR3 spans 18 residues. The V end lost 3 bases, the J end lost 0 bases, and 19 bases lay between the germline ends. Germline V gives CDR1 KGHSH, CDR2 LQKENI.

The chain links TRBV7-9 to TRBJ1-2, with TRBD1 matching over 8 bases. V shed 4 bases and J 2 bases; nucleotides not matched to a gene: 3. The CDR3 length is 14 residues. Germline V gives CDR1 SEHNR, CDR2 FQNEAQ (reference sequence). The CDR3 region has the DNA TGTGCCAGCAGCTCATGGACAGGGAACTATGGCTACACCTTC. Amino acids: CASSSWTGNYGYTF.

This sequence joins TRBV6-4 and TRBJ1-1, with 8 bases identical to TRBD1. This CDR3 is built from 14 residues. Losses at the gene ends were 6 bases for V and 4 bases for J; bases not matched to a gene: 7. Germline V gene sequence: CDR1 MRHNA, CDR2 SNTAGT. This CDR3 reads CASRRTGLGTEAFF. CDR3 DNA: TGTGCCAGCAGGAGGACAGGGTTGGGCACTGAAGCTTTCTTT.

This chain links TRBV6-5 with TRBJ1-6; 10 bases map to TRBD1. Unmatched junction bases numbered 4, after V lost 7 bases and J lost 7 bases. The CDR3 is made up of 14 amino acids. Germline V gene data show CDR1 as MNHEY and CDR2 as SVGAGI. The CDR3 region is CASTWTGGNSPLHF. The CDR3 DNA reads as TGTGCCAGCACTTGGACAGGGGGGAATTCACCCCTCCACTTT.

About this clone itself: This CDR3 is also generated by other DNA sequences in the sample. The rearrangement links TRBV5-1 to TRBJ2-3; TRBD2 agrees at 11 bases. In germline, CDR1 is SGHRS, CDR2 YFSETQ. The CDR3 consists of 16 residues. V trimming: 4 bases; J trimming: 0 bases; junction bases outside the gene matches: 4. In nucleotides, the CDR3 is TGCGCCAGCAGCGCCGGGACTAGCGGTAGCACAGATACGCAGTATTTT. Translation gives CASSAGTSGSTDTQYF.

The V gene is TRBV6-5, the J gene TRBJ1-1; TRBD1 matches at 8 bases. V lost 6 bases to trimming and J lost 1 base; unmatched junction nucleotides: 4. The CDR3 has 14 amino acids. Per germline, CDR1 MNHEY and CDR2 SVGAGI. This CDR3 is CASRVTGANTEAFF. CDR3 bases: TGTGCCAGCAGAGTGACAGGGGCGAACACTGAAGCTTTCTTT.

This clone showed up many times. The chain employs TRBV27 and TRBJ1-3; 8 nucleotides align to TRBD1. V was pared by 7 bases and J by 0 bases, with 20 bases of the junction left unmatched. The CDR3 has 20 residues. Germline V gene sequence: CDR1 MNHEY, CDR2 SMNVEV (reference sequence). The CDR3 DNA reads TGTGCCAGCACCAAGAGGGAAAGACAGGGGAACCGAGGCTCTGGAAACACCATATATTTT. It yields the protein CASTKRERQGNRGSGNTIYF.